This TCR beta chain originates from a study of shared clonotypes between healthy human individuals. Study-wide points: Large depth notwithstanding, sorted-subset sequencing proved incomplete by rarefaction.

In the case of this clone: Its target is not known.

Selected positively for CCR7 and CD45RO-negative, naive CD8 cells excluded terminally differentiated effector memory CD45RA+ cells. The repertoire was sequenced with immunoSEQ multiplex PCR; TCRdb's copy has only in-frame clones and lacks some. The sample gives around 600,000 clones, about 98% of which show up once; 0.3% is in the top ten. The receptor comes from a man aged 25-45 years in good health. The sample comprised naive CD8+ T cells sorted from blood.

In DNA form, the CDR3 reads TGTGCCACCAGCAGAGATGGGGAGAATCAGCCCCAGCATTTT. It encodes CATSRDGENQPQHF. The chain carries TRBV15 and TRBJ1-5; D is unclear. The length of the CDR3 is 14 residues. Germline values: CDR1 LNHNV, CDR2 YYDKDF (reference sequence). The ends were cut back, 0 bases at V and 4 bases at J, with 7 bases in the middle. The full variable domain, with the rest looked up from reference TRBV15 and TRBJ1-5, is DAMVIQNPRYQVTQFGKPVTLSCSQTLNHNVMYWYQQKSSQAPKLLFHYYDKDFNNEADTPDNFQSRRPNTSFCFLDIRSPGLGDTAMYLCATSRDGENQPQHFGDGTRLSIL.